Below are 29 T cell receptor beta chains sequenced from a single sample in a study of technical replicates of blood from a few donors. This table comes from immunoSEQ multiplex PCR, and its TCRdb copy is limited to in-frame clones, with some not included. Here the sample spans tens of thousands of clones, 88% being singletons. The sequenced material came from PBMCs. Source of these receptors: a human donor in good health. Some clones in this sample may be carry-over from other donors' samples.

This clone has just a few counts. The rearrangement joins TRBV4-1 to TRBJ1-6; D is undetermined. This CDR3 has 16 amino acids. The V end lost 1 base, the J end lost 4 bases, and 11 bases lay between the germline ends. Germline CDR1 reads MGHRA; CDR2 reads YSYEKL. CDR3 protein: CASSQGSTLYNSPLHF. The DNA of the CDR3 is TGCGCCAGCAGCCAAGGGAGTACCCTTTATAATTCACCCCTCCACTTT.

The V call is TRBV9, the J call TRBJ2-5, with D unresolved. Germline V CDR1 and CDR2: SGDLS, YYNGEE. V was pared by 0 bases and J by 7 bases, with 19 bases between. The CDR3 extends over 16 amino acids. The DNA of the CDR3 is TGTGCCAGCAGCGTAGGAGTAGCTCCCACGTCGGGGACCCAGTACTTC. Amino acid sequence: CASSVGVAPTSGTQYF.

This chain uses TRBV18 with TRBJ1-1; D unclear. CDR1 is KGHSH and CDR2 is LQKENI in the germline V gene. The CDR3 runs 14 residues. Trimming left V 3 bases short and J 6 bases short, with 14 bases between. The CDR3 sequence: CASSPERATPEAFF. The CDR3 coding sequence is TGTGCCAGCTCACCGGAGAGAGCGACGCCTGAAGCTTTCTTT.

V gene TRBV7-2 combines with J gene TRBJ1-2, with 12 bases that match TRBD1. J lost 0 bases, V lost 7 bases, and 6 bases had no gene match. The CDR3 loop spans 16 amino acids. Per germline, CDR1 SGHTA and CDR2 FQGNSA. In DNA, the CDR3 is TGTGCCAGCACCAGGGACAGGGGGCGGTCTAACTATGGCTACACCTTC. Translating gives CASTRDRGRSNYGYTF.

This rearrangement joins TRBV18 to TRBJ2-5, with D possibly TRBD1 on 5 matching bases. Germline CDR1 is KGHSH and CDR2 is LQKENI. The CDR3 runs 14 residues. The V and J ends lost 2 bases and 4 bases respectively, with 11 bases between them. The CDR3 DNA sequence: TGTGCCAGCTCACCAGGTCAGGGCGGAGAGACCCAGTACTTC. Translating gives CASSPGQGGETQYF.

The chain is built from TRBV10-3 and TRBJ2-3; TRBD2 agrees at 9 bases. Germline-derived CDR1 and CDR2 are ENHRY and SYGVKD. V was pared by 0 bases and J by 5 bases, with 3 bases of the junction left unmatched. The CDR3 runs to 15 residues. The CDR3 loop is CAISESSGRLDTQYF. The CDR3 nucleotides are TGTGCCATCAGTGAGTCTAGCGGGAGATTAGATACGCAGTATTTT.

V is TRBV5-6 and J is TRBJ2-3, with 8 bases matching TRBD2. The CDR3 runs 16 residues. Losses at the gene ends were 0 bases for V and 2 bases for J; bases not matched to a gene: 5. The germline CDR1 and CDR2 sequences are SGHDT and YYEEEE. This CDR3 reads CASSLGAGAPTDTQYF. In DNA form, the CDR3 reads TGTGCCAGCAGCTTGGGAGCGGGGGCCCCCACAGATACGCAGTATTTT.

J is TRBJ2-2 and V is TRBV5-4; 7 bases are a match to TRBD1. CDR3 length equals 12 residues. J gave up 13 bases and V 4 bases, and 7 bases lay outside the gene matches. Germline lookup yields CDR1 SGHNT and CDR2 YYREEE (reference sequence). CDR3 in DNA: TGTGCCAGCAGCCACCGGGACAGCCTGCTGTTTTTT. Translated, it gives CASSHRDSLLFF.

The chain uses TRBV5-4 and TRBJ2-1; D remains unclear. Trimming left V 4 bases short and J 6 bases short, with 8 bases between. CDR1 and CDR2 from the germline V gene are SGHNT and YYREEE (reference sequence). The CDR3 contains 12 residues. The CDR3 DNA is TGTGCCAGCAGCAACCTAGGCAATGAGCAGTTCTTC. Translating it yields CASSNLGNEQFF.

V usage is TRBV6-1 and J usage is TRBJ2-7; D is uncertain. Germline CDR1 and CDR2: MNHNS and SASEGT. V dropped 0 bases and J dropped 2 bases, with 5 bases sitting between them. The CDR3 runs to 13 residues. CDR3 loop: CASSEARPYEQYF. The CDR3 DNA is TGTGCCAGCAGTGAAGCGCGCCCCTACGAGCAGTACTTC.

The CDR3 DNA sequence: TGTGCCAGCAGCTTAGTCGAGGGAGGGCAAGAGACCCAGTACTTC. It codes for CASSLVEGGQETQYF. The V gene is TRBV7-9, the J gene TRBJ2-5; TRBD2 agrees at 7 bases. The CDR3 consists of 15 residues. Looked up from germline, CDR1 is SEHNR and CDR2 is FQNEAQ (reference sequence). Germline trimming cut 1 base from V and 2 bases from J; bases unmatched to any gene: 4.

A single count supports this clone. The chain is built from TRBV15 and TRBJ2-4; TRBD1 agrees at 10 bases. Trimming cost V 5 bases and J 9 bases; bases outside gene matches: 7. CDR3 length: 14 amino acids. CDR1 is LNHNV and CDR2 is YYDKDF in the germline V gene (reference sequence). CDR3 amino acids: CATSPGTGEGIQYF. DNA of the CDR3: TGTGCCACCAGCCCAGGGACAGGGGAGGGCATTCAGTACTTC.

The chain has TRBV29-1 and TRBJ1-2, with 8 bases matching TRBD1. This CDR3 contains 13 residues. J lost 6 bases, V lost 2 bases, and 5 bases had no gene match. Germline CDR1 and CDR2: SQVTM and ANQGSEA. CDR3 protein: CSVEPPGGHGYTF. In nucleotides, the CDR3 is TGCAGCGTTGAACCCCCAGGGGGCCATGGCTACACCTTC.

This clone was detected a few times. The chain employs TRBV5-8 and TRBJ2-7; TRBD2 might be the D (5 bases). Germline V CDR1 and CDR2: SGHTS, YDEGEE. Trimming shortened V by 1 base and J by 5 bases, and 7 bases separated the two germline ends. The CDR3 consists of 12 residues. CDR3 loop: CASSLWRDEQYF. CDR3 sequence (DNA): TGTGCCAGCAGCTTGTGGCGGGACGAGCAGTACTTC.

V and J are TRBV21-1 and TRBJ2-3; TRBD2 reflects the table's D call only, with no check against the DNA. TRBV21-1 is listed as a pseudogene. The CDR3 runs 16 residues. CDR3 residues: CASSKEAAPSTDTQYF. The CDR3 nucleotides read TGTGCCAGCAGCAAAGAGGCGGCTCCTAGCACAGATACGCAGTATTTT.

This chain's CDR3 is CASSPLGTVNTEAFF. The CDR3 region has the DNA TGTGCCAGCAGTCCACTTGGGACAGTTAACACTGAAGCTTTCTTT. The chain couples TRBV6-5 to TRBJ1-1, with 7 positions matching TRBD1. With 5 bases clipped from V and 2 bases from J, the junction kept 8 bases outside the gene matches. The V gene's germline CDR1 is MNHEY and CDR2 SVGAGI. The CDR3 has 15 residues.

The sample holds a few counts of this clone. The gene calls are TRBV13 and TRBJ1-5, with 7 bases that match TRBD1. CDR1 and CDR2 from the germline V gene are PRHDT and FYEKMQ (reference sequence). The CDR3 contains 21 residues. V lost 1 base and J lost 7; bases outside the gene matches: 25. The CDR3: CASSLDSSTVPTTGYRQPQHF. CDR3 sequence (DNA): TGTGCCAGCAGCTTAGACAGTTCAACAGTGCCCACGACAGGGTATCGCCAGCCCCAGCATTTT. Using reference TRBV13 and TRBJ1-5 for the parts outside the CDR3, the full variable domain is AAGVIQSPRHLIKEKRETATLKCYPIPRHDTVYWYQQGPGQDPQFLISFYEKMQSDKGSIPDRFSAQQFSDYHSELNMSSLELGDSALYFCASSLDSSTVPTTGYRQPQHFGDGTRLSIL.

The chain joins TRBV6-5 to TRBJ2-5, with a possible D match to TRBD2 (5 bases). The CDR3 consists of 13 residues. Germline values: CDR1 MNHEY, CDR2 SVGAGI. V was shortened by 5 bases and J by 2 bases, with 9 bases between the two germline ends. CDR3 DNA sequence: TGTGCCAGCAGTCTCGGGGTGCAAGAGACCCAGTACTTC. Its protein product is CASSLGVQETQYF.

The rearrangement uses TRBV29-1 and TRBJ1-4; 9 bases are shared with TRBD1. Germline V gives CDR1 SQVTM, CDR2 ANQGSEA. With V trimmed by 6 bases and J by 4 bases, 6 bases remained unmatched. CDR3 length: 14 residues. The CDR3 region is CSVGDRALNEKLFF. CDR3 nucleotides: TGCAGCGTGGGGGACAGGGCACTTAATGAAAAACTGTTTTTT. Variable domain in full (rest from reference TRBV29-1 and TRBJ1-4): SAVISQKPSRDICQRGTSLTIQCQVDSQVTMMFWYRQQPGQSLTLIATANQGSEATYESGFVIDKFPISRPNLTFSTLTVSNMSPEDSSIYLCSVGDRALNEKLFFGSGTQLSVL.

This sequence joins TRBV5-4 and TRBJ2-2; TRBD2 might be the D (5 bases). Trimming took off 0 bases at V and 4 bases at J, with 10 bases between the two ends. Germline V gene data show CDR1 as SGHNT and CDR2 as YYREEE (reference sequence). CDR3 length: 15 residues. Here the CDR3 DNA reads TGTGCCAGCAGCTTGGTCGGGGTTGGCACCGGGGAGCTGTTTTTT. Its protein product is CASSLVGVGTGELFF. Variable domain in full (rest from reference TRBV5-4 and TRBJ2-2): ETGVTQSPTHLIKTRGQQVTLRCSSQSGHNTVSWYQQALGQGPQFIFQYYREEENGRGNFPPRFSGLQFPNYSSELNVNALELDDSALYLCASSLVGVGTGELFFGEGSRLTVL.

V usage is TRBV7-6 and J usage is TRBJ2-1; 10 bases agree with TRBD2. The trim removed 4 bases at V and 3 bases at J, leaving 6 bases unmatched. Per germline, CDR1 SGHVS and CDR2 FNYEAQ. The CDR3 spans 16 residues. CDR3 region: CASSSRLAGDYNEQFF. For the CDR3, the DNA is TGTGCCAGCAGCTCAAGACTAGCGGGCGACTACAATGAGCAGTTCTTC.

As DNA, the CDR3 is TGTGCCTGGAGTAATAGCGGGAGATACACCGGGGAGCTGTTTTTT. Its protein product is CAWSNSGRYTGELFF. The chain uses TRBV30 and TRBJ2-2; TRBD2 matches at 9 bases. Germline CDR1 GTSNPN, CDR2 SVGIG (reference sequence). The CDR3 has 15 residues. With 2 bases clipped from V and 3 bases from J, the junction kept 4 bases outside the gene matches.

This chain links TRBV18 with TRBJ2-2, with D unresolved. V was shortened by 3 bases and J by 6 bases, with 11 bases between the two germline ends. CDR3 length equals 14 residues. Germline-derived CDR1 and CDR2 are KGHSH and LQKENI. The CDR3 protein is CASSPRPEAGELFF. The CDR3, as DNA: TGTGCCAGCTCACCGCGTCCTGAGGCCGGGGAGCTGTTTTTT.

The rearrangement joins TRBV4-2 to TRBJ2-7, with TRBD2 matching over 8 bases. V was clipped by 1 base and J by 0 bases; unmatched bases: 5. This CDR3 region has 16 residues. Germline assignment: CDR1 LGHNA and CDR2 YNFKEQ. This CDR3 is CASSQAFGTSSYEQYF. The CDR3 region has the DNA TGTGCCAGCAGCCAAGCGTTTGGGACTAGCTCCTACGAGCAGTACTTC.

This sequence joins TRBV7-3 and TRBJ2-5; TRBD2 matches at 8 bases. With 2 bases clipped from V and 3 bases from J, the junction kept 2 bases outside the gene matches. The CDR3 is 14 amino acids. Per the germline V gene, CDR1 is SGHTA and CDR2 is FQGTGA. CDR3 in DNA: TGTGCCAGCAGCTTACACGGGGGGGAAGAGACCCAGTACTTC. This translates into CASSLHGGEETQYF.

The rearrangement links TRBV6-5 to TRBJ2-7, with D perhaps TRBD1 (5 bases). The V and J ends lost 2 bases and 2 bases respectively, with 7 bases between them. Germline CDR1 and CDR2: MNHEY and SVGAGI. CDR3 length: 13 amino acids. The CDR3 nucleotides are TGTGCCAGCAGTTACGCCAGGGCCTACGAGCAGTACTTC. Its protein product is CASSYARAYEQYF.

V gene TRBV4-1 combines with J gene TRBJ2-2; 11 nucleotides agree with TRBD1. CDR1 is MGHRA and CDR2 is YSYEKL in the germline V gene. The J segment lost 6 bases and the V segment lost 2 bases, leaving 2 bases of the junction unmatched. This CDR3 is 15 amino acids long. As DNA, the CDR3 is TGCGCCAGCAGCCAAAGGGACAGGGGGGCCGGGGAGCTGTTTTTT. Its protein is CASSQRDRGAGELFF.

The rearrangement uses TRBV5-4 and TRBJ2-3; 9 bases are shared with TRBD2. The germline V gene encodes CDR1 SGHNT and CDR2 YYREEE (reference sequence). The CDR3 covers 16 residues. V was clipped by 3 bases and J by 5 bases; unmatched bases: 10. The CDR3 DNA follows: TGTGCCAGCAGCTCTGCTGGCGGGAGGGCCGTAGATACGCAGTATTTT. This sequence encodes CASSSAGGRAVDTQYF.

This chain links TRBV18 with TRBJ2-7, with 12 bases fitting TRBD2. The germline V gene encodes CDR1 KGHSH and CDR2 LQKENI. The CDR3 loop spans 17 amino acids. V lost 0 bases, J lost 0 bases, and 3 bases stayed unmatched. CDR3 coding DNA: TGTGCCAGCTCACCACCGGGACTAGCGGGTTCCTCCTACGAGCAGTACTTC. It encodes CASSPPGLAGSSYEQYF. The whole variable domain, remainder taken from reference TRBV18 and TRBJ2-7, is NAGVMQNPRHLVRRRGQEARLRCSPMKGHSHVYWYRQLPEEGLKFMVYLQKENIIDESGMPKERFSAEFPKEGPSILRIQQVVRGDSAAYFCASSPPGLAGSSYEQYFGPGTRLTVT.